The rows below give T cell receptor beta chains drawn from one sample of a study of regulatory T cells in long-lasting Graves disease. MiXCR, run by TCRdb on the multiplex PCR reads, gives a single entry per CDR3 protein. The sample lists around 400,000 distinct CDR3 sequences; around 15% were seen once. The material sequenced was peripheral blood mononuclear cells (PBMCs), taken at new diagnosis, from a patient treated with antithyroid drugs. The receptor source for this set is a female donor with Graves disease. The CDR3 runs from the conserved cysteine through the conserved F or W. Each record gives: clone size, V gene, J gene, D gene, CDR3 protein, CDR3 DNA. D genes are given only for firm matches. Clone size is shown for a subset of rows, as once, few, many or a class of expanded clone.

clone_size: few
v_call: TRBV18
j_call: TRBJ2-1
d_call: .
cdr3_aa: CASSPLREEGEQFF
cdr3_nt: TGTGCCAGCTCACCACTCAGGGAGGAGGGTGAGCAGTTCTTC

clone_size: many
v_call: TRBV12-3/TRBV12-4
j_call: TRBJ1-3
d_call: TRBD1
cdr3_aa: CASSLFPGTEGNTIYF
cdr3_nt: TGTGCCAGCAGTTTATTTCCAGGGACAGAAGGAAACACCATATATTTT

clone_size: .
v_call: TRBV7-3
j_call: TRBJ1-1
d_call: TRBD1
cdr3_aa: CASSLLGQENTEAFF
cdr3_nt: TGTGCCAGCAGCTTGCTCGGACAGGAGAACACTGAAGCTTTCTTT

clone_size: many
v_call: TRBV5-1
j_call: TRBJ2-7
d_call: TRBD1
cdr3_aa: CASSRRRTGDPYEQYF
cdr3_nt: TGCGCCAGCAGCCGCCGGCGGACAGGGGATCCCTACGAGCAGTACTTC

clone_size: many
v_call: TRBV11-2
j_call: TRBJ2-1
d_call: TRBD2
cdr3_aa: CASSFPLAGGYNEQFF
cdr3_nt: TGTGCCAGCAGCTTCCCCCTAGCGGGAGGCTACAATGAGCAGTTCTTC

clone_size: many
v_call: TRBV5-1
j_call: TRBJ2-1
d_call: .
cdr3_aa: CASSLDGRSSYNEQFF
cdr3_nt: TGCGCCAGCAGCTTGGATGGCAGGTCGTCCTACAATGAGCAGTTCTTC

clone_size: many
v_call: TRBV10-2
j_call: TRBJ1-2
d_call: .
cdr3_aa: CASSDGTESFNYGYTF
cdr3_nt: TGCGCCAGCAGTGACGGGACGGAGAGCTTTAACTATGGCTACACCTTC

clone_size: .
v_call: TRBV28
j_call: TRBJ1-2
d_call: .
cdr3_aa: CASSLGEGYGYTF
cdr3_nt: TGTGCCAGCAGTCTCGGGGAGGGATATGGCTACACCTTC

clone_size: few
v_call: TRBV5-1
j_call: TRBJ2-7
d_call: .
cdr3_aa: CASSQARAGLSPYEQYF
cdr3_nt: TGTGCCAGCAGCCAAGCACGAGCAGGGCTGAGTCCCTACGAGCAGTACTTC

clone_size: many
v_call: TRBV28
j_call: TRBJ2-7
d_call: TRBD1
cdr3_aa: CASTSGTDYEQYF
cdr3_nt: TGTGCCAGCACTTCCGGGACAGACTACGAGCAGTACTTC

clone_size: few
v_call: TRBV14
j_call: TRBJ1-5
d_call: .
cdr3_aa: CASSQGVLQVHSNQPQHF
cdr3_nt: TGTGCCAGCAGCCAAGGGGTACTGCAGGTCCATAGCAATCAGCCCCAGCATTTT

clone_size: .
v_call: TRBV29-1
j_call: TRBJ2-5
d_call: .
cdr3_aa: CSVQGPQETQYF
cdr3_nt: TGCAGCGTTCAGGGTCCCCAAGAGACCCAGTACTTC

clone_size: .
v_call: TRBV4-1
j_call: TRBJ1-5
d_call: .
cdr3_aa: CASSQGERGRPQHF
cdr3_nt: TGCGCCAGCAGCCAAGGGGAGCGAGGTCGGCCCCAGCATTTT

clone_size: many
v_call: TRBV20-1
j_call: TRBJ2-1
d_call: TRBD2
cdr3_aa: CSAWGLAGGLNEQFF
cdr3_nt: TGCAGTGCTTGGGGACTAGCGGGAGGTCTAAATGAGCAGTTCTTC

clone_size: many
v_call: TRBV7-9
j_call: TRBJ2-7
d_call: .
cdr3_aa: CASSSREEQYF
cdr3_nt: TGTGCCAGCAGTTCTAGGGAAGAGCAGTACTTC

clone_size: few
v_call: TRBV10-3
j_call: TRBJ2-2
d_call: TRBD1
cdr3_aa: CAISDPGQAAGELFF
cdr3_nt: TGTGCCATCAGTGATCCGGGACAGGCGGCCGGGGAGCTGTTTTTT

clone_size: few
v_call: TRBV11-2
j_call: TRBJ1-6
d_call: TRBD1
cdr3_aa: CASSRDGQGRASPLHF
cdr3_nt: TGTGCCAGCAGCCGGGATGGACAGGGGCGCGCCTCACCCCTCCACTTT

clone_size: .
v_call: TRBV7-9
j_call: TRBJ1-2
d_call: .
cdr3_aa: CASSLAANRPSNYGYTF
cdr3_nt: TGTGCCAGCAGCTTAGCCGCCAACAGGCCCAGTAACTATGGCTACACCTTC

clone_size: many
v_call: TRBV12-3/TRBV12-4
j_call: TRBJ2-3
d_call: TRBD2
cdr3_aa: CASSFLAVSTDTQYF
cdr3_nt: TGTGCCAGCAGTTTCCTAGCGGTTAGCACAGATACGCAGTATTTT

clone_size: many
v_call: TRBV6-5
j_call: TRBJ1-1
d_call: .
cdr3_aa: CASSYRRPGLNTEAFF
cdr3_nt: TGTGCCAGCAGTTACCGGCGGCCTGGGCTGAACACTGAAGCTTTCTTT